These 25 T cell receptor beta chains originate from one sample sequenced in a study of molecular identifiers for immune sequencing clone quantification (dated by TCRdb to between 2017 and 2018). Libraries were prepared through PCR. TCRdb lists the instrument as NextSeq 500. TCRdb redid the processing of the public reads, applying fastp at Q25 and MiXCR, and retained in-frame beta chains. Rows merge per CDR3 protein into single entries with the most common DNA and genes. The sample data list around 480,000 distinct CDR3 sequences, and 25% of these were observed just once. Of the sample, around 0.76% falls within the top ten clones. The sample was naive CD8+ T cells from blood, with Jurkat cell RNA spiked in. The intended sense of this specimen's cell subset or site label: FACS-sorted CD8+CD4-CCR7+CD45RA+ naive T cells. All receptors come from a human donor in good health. Some libraries in this study had Jurkat cell RNA spiked in.

As concerns this clonotype: One junction end disagrees with the germline gene, perhaps due to a read error. This chain joins TRBV2 and TRBJ2-7, with D possibly matching TRBD2 (6 bases). The CDR3 extends over 14 amino acids. Per germline, CDR1 SNHLY and CDR2 FYNNEI. CDR3 bases: TGTGCCAGCAACGTCGGGGGTACGGCCTACGGGCAGTACTTC. This encodes CASNVGGTAYGQYF.

To note about this clonotype: This may be a read error: a much more frequent sequence differs by one nucleotide. V gene TRBV30 combines with J gene TRBJ2-7; D may be TRBD1 or TRBD2 (5 bases each). The length of the CDR3 is 13 residues. CDR1 and CDR2 from the germline V gene are GTSNPN and SVGIG (reference sequence). Between the trimmed V and J ends, which lost 3 bases and 3 bases, there was a span of 12 bases. CDR3 in amino acids: CAWSGGGGYEQYF. The CDR3 DNA is TGTGCCTGGAGCGGCGGTGGGGGCTACGAGCAGTACTTC.

A few counts support this clonotype. The chain has TRBV27 and TRBJ2-5, with D perhaps given as TRBD1 or TRBD2 (5 bases each). Trimming stripped 2 bases from V and 2 bases from J, with 12 bases between. Germline-derived CDR1 and CDR2 are MNHEY and SMNVEV (reference sequence). CDR3 size: 15 residues. CDR3 DNA sequence: TGTGCCAGCAGTTTACGGGTGAGGGGTCAAGAGACCCAGTACTTC. This gives the protein CASSLRVRGQETQYF.

V gene TRBV4-3 combines with J gene TRBJ1-1, with TRBD1 matching 7 bases. CDR3 length: 14 residues. The J segment lost 5 bases and the V segment lost 1 base, leaving 4 bases of the junction unmatched. CDR1 and CDR2 (germline): LGHNA, YSLEER. The CDR3 reads CASSQVTGETEAFF. The CDR3 DNA reads TGCGCCAGCAGCCAAGTTACAGGGGAGACTGAAGCTTTCTTT.

This clonotype appeared once. A junction boundary mismatches the germline segment, possibly from a read error. V gene TRBV12-3 or TRBV12-4 combines with J gene TRBJ1-5, with D maybe TRBD1 (6 bases). This CDR3 is built from 15 residues. The CDR3 DNA sequence: TGTGCCAGCAGTTGGACAGCGGGCGGCAATCAGCCCCCGCATTTT. Amino acids: CASSWTAGGNQPPHF.

The sample holds a few counts of this clonotype. A much larger clone is a single base away; this may be a read error. The V gene is TRBV29-1, the J gene TRBJ1-1; D is possibly TRBD1 (6 bases). The germline gives CDR1 SQVTM, CDR2 ANQGSEA. The CDR3 runs to 12 residues. The CDR3 spells CSARTENTEASF. The CDR3 nucleotides are TGCAGCGCCCGGACAGAGAACACTGAAGCTTCCTTT.

As for this clonotype: A much larger clone lies one base from this, so it may be a read error. The chain joins TRBV24-1 to TRBJ2-1; TRBD1 or TRBD2 may be the D gene (5 bases each). The CDR3 spans 17 residues. Germline V gene sequence: CDR1 KGHDR, CDR2 SFDVKD. CDR3 DNA sequence: TGTGCCACCAGTGATTCCCTGGGACGCCACTCCTACGATGAGCAGTTCTTC. Residues: CATSDSLGRHSYDEQFF.

This clonotype was seen only a few times. The J gene is TRBJ1-4, the V gene TRBV4-1; possible D gene TRBD1, 5 bases. V lost 1 base and J 8 bases, leaving 11 bases between the germline ends. Per germline, CDR1 MGHRA and CDR2 YSYEKL. The CDR3 has 14 amino acids. CDR3 amino acids: CASSQVNGGEKLFF. DNA for the CDR3: TGCGCCAGCAGCCAAGTTAACGGGGGAGAAAAACTGTTTTTT.

In its sample, this clonotype was seen many times. The chain employs TRBV5-4 and TRBJ1-4; D is perhaps TRBD1 (6 bases). The V and J ends lost 1 base and 0 bases respectively, with 13 bases between them. CDR1 is SGHNT, CDR2 YYREEE, per germline (reference sequence). This CDR3 contains 17 residues. In nucleotides, the CDR3 is TGTGCCAGCAGCTTGCTGACAGGTCCTGCAACTAATGAAAAACTGTTTTTT. This sequence encodes CASSLLTGPATNEKLFF.

Comment on this clonotype: Here the CDR3 omits its conserved ending phenylalanine or tryptophan, so a read error is the likely source. The genes are TRBV20-1 and TRBJ1-1; D is undetermined. V lost 1 base and J lost 4, with 10 bases in between. The CDR3 consists of 13 residues. The germline V gene has CDR1 DFQATT and CDR2 SNEGSKA (reference sequence). The CDR3 reads CSARVDGCTEAFL. DNA for the CDR3: TGCAGTGCTAGAGTTGATGGTTGCACTGAAGCTTTCTTA.

Regarding this clonotype: Being one base from a much bigger clone, this may be a read error. The rearrangement links TRBV5-6 to TRBJ1-1, with D perhaps TRBD1 (6 bases). Germline V lookup: CDR1 SGHDT, CDR2 YYEEEE. With 0 bases removed from V and 7 bases from J, the gap between germline ends came to 16 bases. The CDR3 sequence is 15 residues long. The CDR3 nucleotides are TGTGCCAGCAGCTTGGCCCTGGGGGCCGACATTGAAGCTTTCTTT. This sequence encodes CASSLALGADIEAFF.

This clonotype was seen ten or more times. The chain combines TRBV19 with TRBJ1-5, with a tentative D call TRBD1 (5 bases). CDR3 size: 16 residues. V shed 5 bases and J shed 0 bases, with 14 bases lying between them. Germline loops: CDR1 LNHDA, CDR2 SQIVND (reference sequence). CDR3 region: CASSGLGGYSNQPQHF. The DNA for the CDR3 is TGTGCCAGTAGTGGCCTGGGGGGTTATAGCAATCAGCCCCAGCATTTT. Full variable domain (outside the CDR3, taken from reference TRBV19 and TRBJ1-5): DGGITQSPKYLFRKEGQNVTLSCEQNLNHDAMYWYRQDPGQGLRLIYYSQIVNDFQKGDIAEGYSVSREKKESFPLTVTSAQKNPTAFYLCASSGLGGYSNQPQHFGDGTRLSIL.

This clonotype occurred a few times. The chain carries TRBV20-1 and TRBJ2-7; D is uncertain. V was pared by 3 bases and J by 4 bases, with 10 bases between. Germline-derived CDR1 and CDR2 are DFQATT and SNEGSKA (reference sequence). The CDR3 extends over 12 amino acids. CDR3 residues: CSARDRQYEQYF. The DNA for the CDR3 is TGCAGTGCTAGGGACCGCCAATACGAGCAGTACTTC.

This clonotype was picked up a small number of times. This chain connects TRBV29-1 to TRBJ1-1, with D unresolved. V lost 5 bases, J lost 0 bases, and 10 bases lay in between. CDR1 is SQVTM and CDR2 is ANQGSEA in the germline V gene. This CDR3 has 13 amino acids. The CDR3 loop reads CSVNPGVNTEAFF. As DNA, the CDR3 is TGCAGCGTTAACCCTGGGGTGAACACTGAAGCTTTCTTT.

A single count supports this clonotype. One base away lies a much larger clone, so this may be a sequencing read error. The rearrangement joins TRBV12-3 or TRBV12-4 to TRBJ1-5; D unresolved. Trimming took 4 bases from V and 5 from J, leaving 15 bases between them. CDR3 length equals 15 residues. In DNA, the CDR3 is TGTGCCAGCAGTTCTTTTGGGAGCCCAGATCAGCCCCAGCATTTT. This gives the protein CASSSFGSPDQPQHF.

This clonotype occurred a few times. This sequence joins TRBV3-1 and TRBJ2-3; tentative D call: TRBD2 (5 bases). In germline, CDR1 is LGHDT, CDR2 YNNKEL (reference sequence). The CDR3 is 18 residues long. Trimming cost V 0 bases and J 0 bases, with 16 bases left between them. The CDR3 sequence is CASSQEPYSDTSTDTQYF. The DNA for the CDR3 is TGTGCCAGCAGCCAAGAGCCGTATAGCGATACTAGCACAGATACGCAGTATTTT.

CDR3 sequence reads: CASSRPTGQNGNTIYF. The DNA of the CDR3 is TGTGCCAGCAGCCGCCCAACCGGACAGAATGGAAACACCATATATTTT. The chain couples TRBV28 to TRBJ1-3, with D tentatively TRBD1 (6 bases). This CDR3 is 16 amino acids long. V lost 6 bases and J 3 bases, leaving 18 bases between the germline ends. Germline V gene sequence: CDR1 MDHEN, CDR2 SYDVKM.

This clonotype was seen at least ten times. The chain is built from TRBV6-5 and TRBJ1-1; the match to TRBD1 covers 7 bases. In germline, CDR1 is MNHEY, CDR2 SVGAGI. J gave up 8 bases and V 0 bases, and 6 bases lay outside the gene matches. This CDR3 has 14 residues. The CDR3 nucleotides are TGTGCCAGCAGTTACTCGACAGGGCCTGGAGAAGCTTTCTTT. Amino acid sequence: CASSYSTGPGEAFF.

At least ten counts were recorded for this clonotype. This rearrangement joins TRBV4-3 to TRBJ2-3; D is uncertain. The CDR3 runs 15 residues. Germline V gene lookup returns CDR1 LGHNA and CDR2 YSLEER. V lost 4 bases and J lost 2, with 13 bases in between. The CDR3 spells CASSPGLPLTDTQYF. Written as DNA, the CDR3 is TGCGCCAGCAGCCCGGGCCTCCCCCTCACAGATACGCAGTATTTT.

This clonotype was picked up many times. V is TRBV21-1 and J is TRBJ2-1; TRBD2 is the table's D call, not checked against the DNA. TRBV21-1 is marked as a pseudogene. The CDR3 is made up of 17 amino acids. The CDR3 is CASSKARGAAPYNEQFF. DNA of the CDR3: TGTGCCAGCAGCAAAGCACGGGGAGCGGCCCCCTACAATGAGCAGTTCTTC.

CDR3: CASSLDSTANTEAFF. In DNA form, the CDR3 reads TGTGCCAGCAGCTTAGATTCCACGGCTAACACTGAAGCTTTCTTT. This chain links TRBV11-2 with TRBJ1-1, with D uncertain. The CDR3 is 15 residues long. CDR1 is SGHAT and CDR2 is FQNNGV in the germline V gene. Trimming removed 0 bases from V and 2 bases from J, with 10 bases in between.

This clonotype was seen only a few times. The chain combines TRBV11-1 with TRBJ2-1; TRBD2 is a possible D gene (5 bases). Germline CDR1 is SGHAT and CDR2 is FQDESV (reference sequence). With 5 bases removed from V and 0 bases from J, the gap between germline ends came to 11 bases. This CDR3 is built from 15 residues. CDR3 DNA sequence: TGTGCCAGCAGCCATAGCGTAAGCTCCTACAATGAGCAGTTCTTC. Translating gives CASSHSVSSYNEQFF. Drawing the rest from reference TRBV11-1 and TRBJ2-1, the complete variable domain is EAEVAQSPRYKITEKSQAVAFWCDPISGHATLYWYRQILGQGPELLVQFQDESVVDDSQLPKDRFSAERLKGVDSTLKIQPAELGDSAMYLCASSHSVSSYNEQFFGPGTRLTVL.

Comment on this clonotype: A read error may explain this, as a much larger clone is one base away. V usage is TRBV29-1 and J usage is TRBJ1-1, with 7 bases lining up with TRBD1. Germline V gives CDR1 SQVTM, CDR2 ANQGSEA. The CDR3 has 10 amino acids. The CDR3 here is CIARDSEAFF. CDR3 DNA: TGCATCGCCCGGGACAGTGAAGCTTTCTTT.

On this clonotype itself: One end of the junction does not line up with germline, which may come from a read error. The genes are TRBV5-3 and TRBJ2-7, with TRBD2 matching 11 bases. TRBV5-3 is placed among ORFs of uncertain function. There are 15 residues in the CDR3. Written as DNA, the CDR3 is TGTGCCAGCAGCCCCATAGCGGGGGGGCCCTACGAGCGGTGCTTC. This translates into CASSPIAGGPYERCF.

This clonotype came up a few times. This chain uses TRBV7-6 with TRBJ2-3; 12 positions agree with TRBD2. The CDR3 is 16 residues long. The germline V gene has CDR1 SGHVS and CDR2 FNYEAQ. J lost 7 bases, V lost 4 bases, and 9 bases had no gene match. The CDR3 here is CASSSGLAGSVNTQYF. DNA of the CDR3: TGTGCCAGCAGCTCAGGACTAGCGGGATCTGTGAATACGCAGTATTTT.